The 4 T cell receptor beta chains reported below all come from one sample, sequenced in a study of T-cell memory formation after mild COVID-19. TCRdb reprocessed the 5' RACE reads via MiXCR and lists one record per CDR3 protein. Seen here are a few hundred thousand distinct CDR3 sequences, approximately 9% observed once, and the top ten hold around 23%. The sequenced sample was PBMCs or a T cell subset sorted from them (not recorded which). Receptor source: a man younger than 35 who had mild COVID-19 (a few samples of this study predate the infection). Cell type and time point are not known.

The chain employs TRBV29-1 and TRBJ2-6; 8 nucleotides align to TRBD1. The junction had 9 bases not matched to a gene; V was cut back by 8 bases and J by 0 bases. This CDR3 contains 16 residues. Germline CDR1 reads SQVTM; CDR2 reads ANQGSEA. CDR3 in DNA: TGCAGCTTCCGCCGGGACAGGAGCTCTGGGGCCAACGTCCTGACTTTC. It translates to CSFRRDRSSGANVLTF.

This chain joins TRBV11-2 and TRBJ1-4; D unclear. The germline V gene encodes CDR1 SGHAT and CDR2 FQNNGV. The CDR3 has 17 residues. The V end lost 1 base, the J end lost 8 bases, and 20 bases lay between the germline ends. The CDR3 reads CASSLGPTGRVGEKLFF. The CDR3 region has the DNA TGTGCCAGCAGCTTAGGGCCCACTGGAAGGGTCGGGGAAAAACTGTTTTTT.

This clonotype has a handful of counts. This chain joins TRBV7-6 and TRBJ2-5; TRBD2 might be the D (6 bases). Trimming shortened V by 4 bases and J by 5 bases, and 17 bases separated the two germline ends. In germline, CDR1 is SGHVS, CDR2 FNYEAQ. The CDR3 is 15 residues long. DNA for the CDR3: TGTGCCAGCAGCTGGGGCGGGACCCAAACGGAGACCCAGTACTTC. The encoded protein is CASSWGGTQTETQYF.

This sequence joins TRBV2 and TRBJ2-2; TRBD1 agrees at 12 bases. The length of the CDR3 is 17 residues. The trim removed 6 bases at V and 4 bases at J, leaving 9 bases unmatched. Germline CDR1 is SNHLY and CDR2 is FYNNEI. The CDR3 loop is CASSAPGQGALTGELFF. The CDR3, as DNA: TGTGCCAGCAGCGCACCGGGACAGGGGGCTCTCACCGGGGAGCTGTTTTTT.